The clone carrying this T cell receptor beta chain was seen ten or more times. The antigen is undetermined. The data stem from a study of neurological immune-mediated disorders. CDR1 and CDR2 from the germline V gene are SGHVS and FQNEAQ. Losses at the gene ends were 5 bases for V and 5 bases for J; bases not matched to a gene: 4. There are 13 residues in the CDR3. Each CDR3 protein is one row after TCRdb ran MiXCR on the 5' RACE reads. The top ten hold roughly 7% of the sample, which has about 74,000 distinct CDR3 sequences, 4% to 6% seen once. Study findings and constraints: None of the CDR3 amino acid sequences of expanded clones recurred across subjects, suggesting private repertoires in all groups. Patients with HTLV-1-associated myelopathy showed the most TCR clonal expansion. Those with multiple sclerosis showed the least, falling below healthy controls.

The source material was PBMCs. The receptor comes from a man younger than 35 with multiple sclerosis. V usage is TRBV7-8 and J usage is TRBJ1-1, with 8 bases aligning to TRBD1. The CDR3 loop is CASSPRTGTEAFF. CDR3 DNA sequence: TGTGCCAGCAGCCCAAGGACAGGGACTGAAGCTTTCTTT.